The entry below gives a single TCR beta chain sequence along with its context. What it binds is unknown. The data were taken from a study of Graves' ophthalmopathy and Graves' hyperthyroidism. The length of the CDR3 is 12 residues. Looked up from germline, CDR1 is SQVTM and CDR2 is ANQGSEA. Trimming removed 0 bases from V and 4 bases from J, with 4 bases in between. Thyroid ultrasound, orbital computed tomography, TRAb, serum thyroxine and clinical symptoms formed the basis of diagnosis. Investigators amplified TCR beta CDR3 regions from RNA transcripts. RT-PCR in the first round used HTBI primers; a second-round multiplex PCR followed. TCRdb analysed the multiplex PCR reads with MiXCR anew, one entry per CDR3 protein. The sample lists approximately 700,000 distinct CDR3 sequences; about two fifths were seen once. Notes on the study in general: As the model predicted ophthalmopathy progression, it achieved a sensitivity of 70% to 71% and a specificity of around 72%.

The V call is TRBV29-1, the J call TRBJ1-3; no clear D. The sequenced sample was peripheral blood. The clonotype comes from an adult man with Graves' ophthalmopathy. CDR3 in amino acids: CSVEEGGNTIYF. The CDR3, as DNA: TGCAGCGTTGAAGAAGGCGGAAACACCATATATTTT.